The clone carrying this TCR beta chain occurred once. Its antigen remains unknown. The sample belongs to a study of OX40 agonist ivuxolimab in advanced cancers. Study details: From 23 to 79 years was the age range, with a mean of approximately 63 years, and 65% to 90% were male. Study results and limitations: Low normalized T-cell clonal expansion was additionally recorded for some nonresponders. CD4+ and CD8+ blood T cells expanded clonally by week 6 at 0.1 to 3.0 mg/kg.

V was pared by 0 bases and J by 6 bases, with 18 bases between. Germline assignment: CDR1 LGHNT and CDR2 FRNRAP. The CDR3 has 17 residues. The assay was immunoSEQ multiplex PCR, and TCRdb's table has in-frame clones only and misses some. The top ten hold 0.4% to 0.55% of the sample, which has approximately 80,000 clones, just over 90% seen once. J is TRBJ2-1 and V is TRBV12-5; D perhaps matches TRBD2 (6 bases). The source of this sequence is an adult with an advanced solid tumor such as melanoma, head and neck, liver or kidney cancer. Sequencing used CD4+ or CD8+ T cells sorted from blood, obtained in a trial of the OX40 agonist ivuxolimab. CDR3 in amino acids: CASGLVLGTQRANEQFF. Written as DNA, the CDR3 is TGTGCTAGTGGTTTGGTACTTGGGACTCAAAGGGCCAATGAGCAGTTCTTC.